This T cell receptor (beta chain) was captured in a study of CD8+ T cells in alopecia areata. Findings and limits, study-wide: Normal skin contains resident alphabeta T cells, and these are also sequenced in scalp samples. An increase in clonality over normal scalp was evident in lesional scalp, especially alopecia totalis/universalis.

Alopecia areata patients provided lesional scalp punch biopsies and peripheral blood. Remarks on this clone: The antigen is unknown.

The CDR3 runs to 10 residues. V lost 4 bases and J lost 2, with 2 bases in between. Per germline, CDR1 DFQATT and CDR2 SNEGSKA (reference sequence). Sequencing templates came from extracted RNA that was reverse transcribed into cDNA. Sequencing used immunoSEQ multiplex PCR; TCRdb keeps in-frame clones, though not all of them. Of 150,000 or so clones in the sample, 45% to 55% were seen once. Material: CD8+ T cells sorted from blood, obtained at week 0. The chain has TRBV20-1 and TRBJ1-1; D remains ambiguous. The sequence derives from a human donor with alopecia areata. The CDR3 is CSATNTEAFF. DNA for the CDR3: TGCAGTGCTACCAACACTGAAGCTTTCTTT.